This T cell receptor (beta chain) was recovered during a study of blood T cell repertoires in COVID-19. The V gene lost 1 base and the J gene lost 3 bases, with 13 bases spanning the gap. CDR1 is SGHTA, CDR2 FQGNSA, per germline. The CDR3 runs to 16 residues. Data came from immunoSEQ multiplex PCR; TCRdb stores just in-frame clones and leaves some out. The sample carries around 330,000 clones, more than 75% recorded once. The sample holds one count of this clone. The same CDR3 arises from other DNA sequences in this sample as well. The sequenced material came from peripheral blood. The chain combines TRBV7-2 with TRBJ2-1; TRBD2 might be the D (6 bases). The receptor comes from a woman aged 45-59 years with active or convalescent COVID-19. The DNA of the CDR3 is TGTGCCAGCAGCTTAGATAGGGATAGCGGCTACAATGAGCAGTTCTTC. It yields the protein CASSLDRDSGYNEQFF.